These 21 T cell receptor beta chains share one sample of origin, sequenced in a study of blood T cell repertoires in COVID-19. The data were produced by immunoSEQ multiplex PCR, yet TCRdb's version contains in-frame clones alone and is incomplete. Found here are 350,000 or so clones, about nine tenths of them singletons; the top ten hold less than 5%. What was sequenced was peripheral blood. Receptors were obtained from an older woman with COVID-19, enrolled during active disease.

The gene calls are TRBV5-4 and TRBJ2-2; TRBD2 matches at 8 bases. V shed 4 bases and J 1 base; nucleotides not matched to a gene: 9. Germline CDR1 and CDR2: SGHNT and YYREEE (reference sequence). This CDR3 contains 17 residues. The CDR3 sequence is CASSPGGGLENTGELFF. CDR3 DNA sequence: TGTGCCAGCAGCCCGGGGGGGGGCCTGGAGAACACCGGGGAGCTGTTTTTT.

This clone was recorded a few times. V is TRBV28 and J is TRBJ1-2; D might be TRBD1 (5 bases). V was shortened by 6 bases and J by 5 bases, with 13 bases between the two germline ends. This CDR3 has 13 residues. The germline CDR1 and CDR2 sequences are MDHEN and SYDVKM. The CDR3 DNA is TGTGCCAGCAGGCCGACAGTGCTTTATGGCTACACCTTC. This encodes CASRPTVLYGYTF.

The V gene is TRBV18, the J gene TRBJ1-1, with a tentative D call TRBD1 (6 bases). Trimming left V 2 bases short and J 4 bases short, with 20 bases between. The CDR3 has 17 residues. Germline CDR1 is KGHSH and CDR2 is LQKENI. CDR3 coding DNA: TGTGCCAGCTCACCATCCCCTAAGCGGGGGGCAGGCACTGAAGCTTTCTTT. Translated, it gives CASSPSPKRGAGTEAFF. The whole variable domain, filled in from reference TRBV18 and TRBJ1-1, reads NAGVMQNPRHLVRRRGQEARLRCSPMKGHSHVYWYRQLPEEGLKFMVYLQKENIIDESGMPKERFSAEFPKEGPSILRIQQVVRGDSAAYFCASSPSPKRGAGTEAFFGQGTRLTVV.

The DNA of the CDR3 is TGTGCCAGCAGTGGGTTGACAGGGGGGAATCCCTACGAGCAGTACTTC. It codes for CASSGLTGGNPYEQYF. This rearrangement joins TRBV6-1 to TRBJ2-7; 9 nucleotides match TRBD1. This CDR3 region has 16 residues. Unmatched junction bases numbered 9, after V lost 4 bases and J lost 2 bases. CDR1 and CDR2 from the germline V gene are MNHNS and SASEGT.

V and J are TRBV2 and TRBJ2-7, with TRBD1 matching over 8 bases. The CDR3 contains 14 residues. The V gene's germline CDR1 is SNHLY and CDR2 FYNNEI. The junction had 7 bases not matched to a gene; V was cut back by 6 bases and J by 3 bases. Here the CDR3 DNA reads TGTGCCAGCAGGGTGATAGGACAGGGCTACGAGCAGTACTTC. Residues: CASRVIGQGYEQYF.

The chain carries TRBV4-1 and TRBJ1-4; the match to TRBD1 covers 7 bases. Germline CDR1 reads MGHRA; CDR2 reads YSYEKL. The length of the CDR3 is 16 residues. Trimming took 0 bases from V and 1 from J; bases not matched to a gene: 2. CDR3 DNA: TGCGCCAGCAGCCAAGACCGGGACAGAACTAATGAAAAACTGTTTTTT. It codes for CASSQDRDRTNEKLFF.

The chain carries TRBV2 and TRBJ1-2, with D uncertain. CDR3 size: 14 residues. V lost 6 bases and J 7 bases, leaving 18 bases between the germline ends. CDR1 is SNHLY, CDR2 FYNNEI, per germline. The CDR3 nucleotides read TGTGCCAGCAGGGAAAGCCACGGGGTCCCTGGCTACACCTTC. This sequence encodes CASRESHGVPGYTF.

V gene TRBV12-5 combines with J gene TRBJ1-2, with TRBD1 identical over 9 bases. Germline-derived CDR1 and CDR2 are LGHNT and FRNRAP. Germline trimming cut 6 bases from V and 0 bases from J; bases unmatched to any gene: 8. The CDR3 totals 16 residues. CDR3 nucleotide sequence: TGTGCTAGTGGCATAGACAGGGGGACTTCTAACTATGGCTACACCTTC. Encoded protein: CASGIDRGTSNYGYTF.

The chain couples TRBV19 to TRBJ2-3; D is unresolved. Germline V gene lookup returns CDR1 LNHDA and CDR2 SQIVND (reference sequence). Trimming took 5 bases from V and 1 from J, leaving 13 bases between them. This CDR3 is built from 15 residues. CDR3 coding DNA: TGTGCCAGTAGTGTCCCAGGAATGGGCACAGATACGCAGTATTTT. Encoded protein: CASSVPGMGTDTQYF. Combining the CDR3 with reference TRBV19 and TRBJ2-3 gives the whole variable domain DGGITQSPKYLFRKEGQNVTLSCEQNLNHDAMYWYRQDPGQGLRLIYYSQIVNDFQKGDIAEGYSVSREKKESFPLTVTSAQKNPTAFYLCASSVPGMGTDTQYFGPGTRLTVL.

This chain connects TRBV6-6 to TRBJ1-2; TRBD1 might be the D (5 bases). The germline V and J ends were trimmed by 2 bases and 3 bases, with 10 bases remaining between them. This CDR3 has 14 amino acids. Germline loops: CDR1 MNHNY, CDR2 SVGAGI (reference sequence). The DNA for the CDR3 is TGTGCCAGCAGTTACGGGGAAGGGGACTATGGCTACACCTTC. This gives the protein CASSYGEGDYGYTF.

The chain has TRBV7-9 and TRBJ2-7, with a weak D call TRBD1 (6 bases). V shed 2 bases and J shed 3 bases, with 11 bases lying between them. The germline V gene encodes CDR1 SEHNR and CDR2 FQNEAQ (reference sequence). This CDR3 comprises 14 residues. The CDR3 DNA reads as TGTGCCAGCAGCTTAACAGGGCCTATCTACGAGCAGTACTTC. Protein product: CASSLTGPIYEQYF.

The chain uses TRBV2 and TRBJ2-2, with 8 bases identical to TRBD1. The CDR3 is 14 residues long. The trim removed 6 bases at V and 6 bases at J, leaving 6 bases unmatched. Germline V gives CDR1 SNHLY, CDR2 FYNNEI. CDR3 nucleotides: TGTGCCAGCAGACCCGGGACAGGTGCCGGGGAGCTGTTTTTT. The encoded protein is CASRPGTGAGELFF.

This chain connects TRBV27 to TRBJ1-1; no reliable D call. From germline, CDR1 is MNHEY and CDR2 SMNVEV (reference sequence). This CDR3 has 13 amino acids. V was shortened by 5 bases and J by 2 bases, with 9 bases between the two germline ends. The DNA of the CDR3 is TGTGCCAGCAGTGTTCAGATAAACACTGAAGCTTTCTTT. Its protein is CASSVQINTEAFF.

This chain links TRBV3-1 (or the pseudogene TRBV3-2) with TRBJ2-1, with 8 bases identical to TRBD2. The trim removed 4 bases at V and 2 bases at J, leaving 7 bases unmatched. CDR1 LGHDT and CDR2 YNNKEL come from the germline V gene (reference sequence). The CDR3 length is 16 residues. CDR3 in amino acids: CASSPSGRGAYNEQFF. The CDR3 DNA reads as TGTGCCAGCAGCCCCAGCGGGCGGGGGGCCTACAATGAGCAGTTCTTC.

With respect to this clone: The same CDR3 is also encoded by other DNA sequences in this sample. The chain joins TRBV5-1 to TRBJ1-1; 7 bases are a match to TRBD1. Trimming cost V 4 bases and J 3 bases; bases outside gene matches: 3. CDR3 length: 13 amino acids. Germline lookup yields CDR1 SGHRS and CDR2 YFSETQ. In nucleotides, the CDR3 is TGCGCCAGCAGCCTGGGACAGTACACTGAAGCTTTCTTT. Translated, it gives CASSLGQYTEAFF.

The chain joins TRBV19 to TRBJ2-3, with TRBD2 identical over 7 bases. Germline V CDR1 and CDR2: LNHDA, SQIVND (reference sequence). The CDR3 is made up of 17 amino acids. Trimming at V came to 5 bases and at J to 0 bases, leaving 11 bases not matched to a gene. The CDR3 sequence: CASSAVTSAASTDTQYF. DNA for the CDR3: TGTGCCAGTAGTGCAGTCACTAGCGCCGCTAGCACAGATACGCAGTATTTT.

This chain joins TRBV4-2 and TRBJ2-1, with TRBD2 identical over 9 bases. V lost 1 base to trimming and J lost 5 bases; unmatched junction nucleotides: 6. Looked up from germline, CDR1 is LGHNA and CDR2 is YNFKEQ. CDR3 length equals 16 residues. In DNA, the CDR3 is TGTGCCAGCAGCCAAGTACAGGGCGGGGGGGACAATGAGCAGTTCTTC. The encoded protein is CASSQVQGGGDNEQFF.

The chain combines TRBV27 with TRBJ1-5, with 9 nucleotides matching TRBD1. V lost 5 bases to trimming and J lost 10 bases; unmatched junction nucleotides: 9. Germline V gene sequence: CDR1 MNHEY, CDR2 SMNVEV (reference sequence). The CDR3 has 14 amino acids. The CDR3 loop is CASSPGQGTFPQHF. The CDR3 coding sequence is TGTGCCAGCAGTCCGGGACAGGGTACCTTCCCCCAGCATTTT.

The CDR3: CASRRQGAKNPNKVGTGELFF. The CDR3 DNA reads as TGTGCCAGCAGGCGACAGGGGGCCAAGAATCCGAATAAAGTGGGGACCGGGGAGCTGTTTTTT. The chain recombines TRBV3-1 (or the pseudogene TRBV3-2) with TRBJ2-2, with 10 bases fitting TRBD1. Germline V gene sequence: CDR1 LGHDT, CDR2 YNNKEL (reference sequence). CDR3 length equals 21 residues. V lost 6 bases to trimming and J lost 5 bases; unmatched junction nucleotides: 24.

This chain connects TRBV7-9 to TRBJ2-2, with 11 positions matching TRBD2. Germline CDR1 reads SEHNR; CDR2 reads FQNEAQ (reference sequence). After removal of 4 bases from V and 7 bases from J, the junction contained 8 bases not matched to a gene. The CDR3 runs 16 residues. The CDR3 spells CASSSAGTSGGGELFF. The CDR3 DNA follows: TGTGCCAGCAGCTCGGCCGGGACTAGCGGAGGCGGGGAGCTGTTTTTT.

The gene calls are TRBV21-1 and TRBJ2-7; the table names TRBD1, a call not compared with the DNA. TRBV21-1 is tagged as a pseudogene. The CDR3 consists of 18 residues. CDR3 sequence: CASSNRDRGAVGDYEQYF. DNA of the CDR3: TGTGCCAGCAGCAACCGGGACAGGGGAGCAGTTGGTGATTACGAGCAGTACTTC.